This is a list of T cell receptor beta chains from one sample in a study of cytomegalovirus exposure and HLA in healthy donors. Libraries were prepared by immunoSEQ multiplex PCR; TCRdb keeps only in-frame clonotypes and omits some of them. The sample has 250,000 to 350,000 clones; roughly 89% are singletons. Sequenced: PBMCs. The receptors derive from a man aged 35-49 years in good health and CMV-seropositive. Both conserved end residues are part of each CDR3. D genes are given only for firm matches.

j_call d_call v_call cdr3_nt cdr3_aa
TRBJ2-7 TRBD2 TRBV28 TGTGCCAGCGGACCTCTAGCGGGAGGGGCCGAGCAGTACTTC CASGPLAGGAEQYF
TRBJ1-5 NA TRBV7-2 TGTGCCAGCAGCTTCGCAGGGCAGCCCCAGCATTTT CASSFAGQPQHF
TRBJ2-3 NA TRBV4-1 TGCGCCAGCAGCCAGGGGACTAGCACAGATACGCAGTATTTT CASSQGTSTDTQYF
TRBJ2-3 NA TRBV5-1 TGCGCCAGCAGCTTGGCCACGGGACATGGGTTGGATACGCAGTATTTT CASSLATGHGLDTQYF
TRBJ2-7 TRBD1 TRBV18 TGTGCCAGCTCTCCCGGGACAGGGGCCTACGAGCAGTACTTC CASSPGTGAYEQYF
TRBJ2-3 NA TRBV7-3 TGTGCCAGCAGCTTAACGTCTCTAGGCACAGATACGCAGTATTTT CASSLTSLGTDTQYF
TRBJ2-1 TRBD2 TRBV7-2 TGTGCCAGCAGCTTAGTGCCAGCGGGAGTGAGGAGACGCAATGAGCAGTTCTTC CASSLVPAGVRRRNEQFF
TRBJ1-2 NA TRBV19 TGTGCCAGTAGGCTATGGGGACATCTTTTACCCCAGGACAACAAAGACTATGGCTACACCTTC CASRLWGHLLPQDNKDYGYTF
TRBJ2-5 NA TRBV6-5 TGTGCCAGCAGTTACTCGCTGGAGGAGACTCAAGAGACCCAGTACTTC CASSYSLEETQETQYF
TRBJ2-1 TRBD1 TRBV27 TGTGCCAGCCGGTTGACAGGGTTTGGTATGAATTACAATGAGCAGTTCTTC CASRLTGFGMNYNEQFF